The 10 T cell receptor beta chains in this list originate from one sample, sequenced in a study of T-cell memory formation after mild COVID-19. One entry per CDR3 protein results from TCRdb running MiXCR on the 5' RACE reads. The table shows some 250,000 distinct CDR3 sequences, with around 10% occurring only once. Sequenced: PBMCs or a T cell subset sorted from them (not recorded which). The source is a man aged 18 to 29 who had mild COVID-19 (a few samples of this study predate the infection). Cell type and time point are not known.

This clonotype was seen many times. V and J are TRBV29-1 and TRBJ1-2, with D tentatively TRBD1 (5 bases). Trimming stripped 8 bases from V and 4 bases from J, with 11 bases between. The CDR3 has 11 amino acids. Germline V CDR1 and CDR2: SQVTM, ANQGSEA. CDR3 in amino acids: CSSDGTYGYTF. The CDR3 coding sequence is TGCAGCTCGGACGGGACCTATGGCTACACCTTC.

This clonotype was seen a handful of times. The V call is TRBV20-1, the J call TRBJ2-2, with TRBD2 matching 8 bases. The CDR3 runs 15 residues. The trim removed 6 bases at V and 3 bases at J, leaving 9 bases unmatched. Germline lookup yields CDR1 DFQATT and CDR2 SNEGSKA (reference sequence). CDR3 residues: CSAYIAGRDTGELFF. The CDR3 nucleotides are TGCAGTGCCTATATAGCGGGGCGGGACACCGGGGAGCTGTTTTTT.

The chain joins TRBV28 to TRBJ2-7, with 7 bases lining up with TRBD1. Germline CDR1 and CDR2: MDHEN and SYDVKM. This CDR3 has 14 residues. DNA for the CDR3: TGTGCCAGCAGTTTGGGGGACAGAACTTACGGGCAGTACGTC. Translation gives CASSLGDRTYGQYV.

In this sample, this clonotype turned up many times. CDR3 loop: CASSLVRGSYEQYF. The CDR3 bases are TGTGCCAGCAGCTTAGTGAGGGGCTCCTACGAGCAGTACTTC. This rearrangement joins TRBV11-2 to TRBJ2-7; either TRBD1 or TRBD2 may supply D (5 bases each). The germline CDR1 and CDR2 sequences are SGHAT and FQNNGV. This CDR3 contains 14 residues. V was pared by 1 base and J by 0 bases, with 7 bases between.

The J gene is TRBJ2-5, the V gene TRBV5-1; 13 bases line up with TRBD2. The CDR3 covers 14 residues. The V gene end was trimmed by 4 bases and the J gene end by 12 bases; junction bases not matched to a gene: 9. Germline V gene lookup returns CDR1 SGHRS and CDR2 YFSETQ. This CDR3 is CASSGTSGALAEYF. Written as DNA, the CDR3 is TGCGCCAGCAGCGGGACTAGCGGGGCCTTGGCTGAGTACTTC.

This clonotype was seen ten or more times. The CDR3 here is CASTRPLNYGYTF. The CDR3 DNA reads TGTGCCAGCACGAGGCCGTTGAACTATGGCTACACCTTC. The rearrangement uses TRBV7-2 and TRBJ1-2; D is unresolved. Germline V lookup: CDR1 SGHTA, CDR2 FQGNSA. V was pared by 7 bases and J by 2 bases, with 11 bases between. CDR3 length: 13 residues.

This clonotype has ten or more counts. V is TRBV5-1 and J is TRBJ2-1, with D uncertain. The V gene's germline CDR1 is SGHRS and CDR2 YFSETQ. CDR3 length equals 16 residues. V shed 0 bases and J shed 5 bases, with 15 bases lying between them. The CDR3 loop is CASSLAEFSRDNEQFF. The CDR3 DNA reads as TGCGCCAGCAGCTTGGCCGAGTTTTCCCGCGACAATGAGCAGTTCTTC.

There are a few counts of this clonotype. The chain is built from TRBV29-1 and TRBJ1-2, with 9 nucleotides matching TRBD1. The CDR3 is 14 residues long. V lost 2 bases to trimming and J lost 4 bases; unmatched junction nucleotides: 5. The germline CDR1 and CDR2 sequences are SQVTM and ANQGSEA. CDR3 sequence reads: CSVETGGAFYGYTF. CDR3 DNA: TGCAGCGTTGAAACAGGGGGCGCCTTCTATGGCTACACCTTC.

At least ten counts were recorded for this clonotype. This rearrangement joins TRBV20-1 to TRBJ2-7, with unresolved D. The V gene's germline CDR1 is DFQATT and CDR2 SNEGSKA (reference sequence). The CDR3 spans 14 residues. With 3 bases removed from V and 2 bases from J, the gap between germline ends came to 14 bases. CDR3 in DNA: TGCAGTGCTAGTGGGCCTCAAAACCCCTACGAGCAGTACTTC. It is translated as CSASGPQNPYEQYF.

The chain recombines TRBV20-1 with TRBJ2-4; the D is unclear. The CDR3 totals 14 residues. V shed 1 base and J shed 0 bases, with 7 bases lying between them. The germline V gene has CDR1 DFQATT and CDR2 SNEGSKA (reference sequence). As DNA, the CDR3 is TGCAGTGCTAGAGTACAAGTAGCCAAAAACATTCAGTACTTC. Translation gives CSARVQVAKNIQYF.